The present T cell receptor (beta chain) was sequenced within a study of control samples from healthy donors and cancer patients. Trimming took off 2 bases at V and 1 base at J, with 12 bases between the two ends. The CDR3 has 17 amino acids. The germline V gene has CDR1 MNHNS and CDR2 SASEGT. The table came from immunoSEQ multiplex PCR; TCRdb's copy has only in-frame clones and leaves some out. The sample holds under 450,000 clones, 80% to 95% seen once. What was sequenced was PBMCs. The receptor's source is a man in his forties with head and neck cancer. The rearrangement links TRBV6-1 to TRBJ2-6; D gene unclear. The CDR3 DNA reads TGTGCCAGCAGTGAACGCAACCCTAGTTCTGGGGCCAACGTCCTGACTTTC. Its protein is CASSERNPSSGANVLTF.